The rows below give T cell receptor beta chains drawn from one sample of a study of a mutant IDH1 vaccine in newly diagnosed glioma. Profiled with immunoSEQ multiplex PCR; TCRdb holds only in-frame clones, not every one. The sample lists 34,000 or so clones; 75% to 85% were seen once. Antigens for these TCRs are unknown. The sample was PBMCs, taken from a glioma patient whose treatment included an IDH1 peptide vaccine. All receptors derive from a young man with glioma. CDR3s include the opening cysteine and the closing phenylalanine or tryptophan. The D gene is left open where the match is weak. Clone size appears in some rows only: once, few, many, or a class for an expanded clone.

d_gene	v_gene	j_gene	abundance	CDR3nt	CDR3aa
TRBD1	TRBV30	TRBJ1-6	.	TGTGCCTGGAGTGCAGGGGGCAATGATAATTCACCCCTCCACTTT	CAWSAGGNDNSPLHF
TRBD2	TRBV4-1	TRBJ2-2	once	TGCGCCAGCAGCCTTGGGACTAGCGGGTCGAACACCGGGGAGCTGTTTTTT	CASSLGTSGSNTGELFF
.	TRBV29-1	TRBJ2-7	few	TGCAGCGTTGAATTGCCTCGGTCCTACGAGCAGTACTTC	CSVELPRSYEQYF
.	TRBV10-3	TRBJ1-2	.	TGTGCCATCAGTGACGGCAGGGTCTATGGCTACACCTTC	CAISDGRVYGYTF
TRBD1	TRBV5-1	TRBJ1-4	.	TGCGCCAGCAGCGCGGGACAGCAGCCTAATGAAAAACTGTTTTTT	CASSAGQQPNEKLFF
.	TRBV19	TRBJ2-5	once	TGTGCCAGTAGTATAGCGAACCAAGAGACCCAGTACTTC	CASSIANQETQYF
TRBD1	TRBV4-1	TRBJ1-5	few	TGCGCCAGCAGCCAAGATCCAGGGGGCCCTAATCAGCCCCAGCATTTT	CASSQDPGGPNQPQHF
.	TRBV5-6	TRBJ1-5	.	TGTGCCAGCAGCTTGCCCTCGTTCGGGGGTCGTGGAAGCAATCAGCCCCAGCATTTT	CASSLPSFGGRGSNQPQHF
.	TRBV2	TRBJ2-3	.	TGTGCCAGCAGTGAATGGACTTCACACCGCTCAGATACGCAGTATTTT	CASSEWTSHRSDTQYF
.	TRBV5-4	TRBJ1-1	.	TGTGCCAGCAGCTTGGGGCCAGTCGAAGCTTTCTTT	CASSLGPVEAFF
TRBD1	TRBV7-8	TRBJ1-4	once	TGTGCCAGCAGCTTAGTGGAAGGGGGCATTGGCGAAAAACTGTTTTTT	CASSLVEGGIGEKLFF
.	TRBV2	TRBJ1-5	.	TGTGCCAGCAGTAAAAAAGGTAGCAATCAGCCCCAGCATTTT	CASSKKGSNQPQHF
.	TRBV5-1	TRBJ1-1	.	TGCGCCAGCCGCGGGGAAAACACTGAAGCTTTCTTT	CASRGENTEAFF
.	TRBV27	TRBJ2-2	.	TGTGCCAGCAGTCTTTTGACAGGGAACACCGGGGAGCTGTTTTTT	CASSLLTGNTGELFF
.	TRBV9	TRBJ2-1	.	TGTGCCAGCAGCGTACGCACATCCTCCTACAATGAGCAGTTCTTC	CASSVRTSSYNEQFF
TRBD1	TRBV28	TRBJ1-6	hyperexpanded	TGTGCCAGCAGCCCGGGACAGGTTCTTTCACCCCTCCACTTT	CASSPGQVLSPLHF
TRBD1	TRBV19	TRBJ2-7	.	TGTGCCAGTAGTATGGAAGGGGGCATCTACGAGCAGTACTTC	CASSMEGGIYEQYF
.	TRBV7-2	TRBJ2-7	.	TGTGCCAGCAGCTTGCACTCCTACGAGCAGTACTTC	CASSLHSYEQYF
.	TRBV6-1	TRBJ2-6	.	TGTGCCAGCAGTGAAGCGGTCAGCCCTGGGGCCAACGTCCTGACTTTC	CASSEAVSPGANVLTF
TRBD2	TRBV5-1	TRBJ2-5	.	TGCGCCAGCAGCTCGCGACTAGCGGGAGCCTGGGTTAAAGAGACCCAGTACTTC	CASSSRLAGAWVKETQYF
TRBD2	TRBV27	TRBJ2-7	.	TGTGCCAGCAGGGGACTAGCGGGAGGGTCCTCCTACGAGCAGTACTTC	CASRGLAGGSSYEQYF
TRBD1	TRBV19	TRBJ1-2	.	TGTGCCAGTAGTATAGGCTCGGCAGGGGGCGCGCGCTATGGCTACACCTTC	CASSIGSAGGARYGYTF
.	TRBV30	TRBJ1-1	.	TGTGCCTGGACCCCCGGCGAGTCAACTGAAGCTTTCTTT	CAWTPGESTEAFF
.	TRBV5-1	TRBJ2-1	once	TGCGCCAGCAGCTGGACCGGGACGGAGTACAATGAGCAGTTCTTC	CASSWTGTEYNEQFF
.	TRBV30	TRBJ1-2	.	TGTGCCTGGAGTAGGTTAGGGGTTAACTATGGCTACACCTTC	CAWSRLGVNYGYTF
TRBD1	TRBV6-5	TRBJ1-6	.	TGTGCCAGCAGTGGGACCCCAGGGGGGAATTCACCCCTCCACTTT	CASSGTPGGNSPLHF
TRBD2	TRBV28	TRBJ2-7	.	TGTGCCAGCGGAAACCTAGCGGGGATCTACGAGCAGTACTTC	CASGNLAGIYEQYF
.	TRBV27	TRBJ2-5	few	TGTGCCAGCAGTTTGATACTAAGAGAGACCCAGTACTTC	CASSLILRETQYF
.	TRBV7-2	TRBJ2-2	.	TGTGCCAGCAGCTTAGACCCCGGGGAGCTGTTTTTT	CASSLDPGELFF
TRBD2	TRBV9	TRBJ2-7	.	TGTGCCAGCAGCATTAGCGGGAAGGCCGACGAGCAGTACTTC	CASSISGKADEQYF
.	TRBV5-1	TRBJ2-3	.	TGCGCCAGCAGCTTGGCCGTGAACACAGATACGCAGTATTTT	CASSLAVNTDTQYF
TRBD1	TRBV19	TRBJ1-2	once	TGTGCCAGTATGGACAGGGGGGCTAGAGGCTACACCTTC	CASMDRGARGYTF
TRBD1	TRBV5-1	TRBJ1-5	few	TGCGCCAGCAGTCCCGGGACAGACAATCAGCCCCAGCATTTT	CASSPGTDNQPQHF
.	TRBV5-1	TRBJ2-7	.	TGCGCCAGCAGCTTGGCCGACTCGAGATACGAGCAGTACTTC	CASSLADSRYEQYF
.	TRBV29-1	TRBJ1-2	.	TGCAGCGCCAGAGACAGGAACAGACTCTATGGCTACACCTTC	CSARDRNRLYGYTF
.	TRBV5-1	TRBJ2-5	.	TGCGCCAGCAGCGTTTCTAGACTCCGGGGCCCAGAGACCCAGTACTTC	CASSVSRLRGPETQYF
.	TRBV7-2	TRBJ2-2	.	TGTGCCAGCAGCTTAGGCCGGTCCGGGTCAATTTACACCGGGGAGCTGTTTTTT	CASSLGRSGSIYTGELFF
TRBD2	TRBV4-1	TRBJ2-5	.	TGCGCCAGCAGCCAGACGAGCGGGACTCCGAGATGGGAGACCCAGTACTTC	CASSQTSGTPRWETQYF
TRBD1	TRBV29-1	TRBJ1-1	few	TGCAGCGTTGCTCGACAGGGACCCAACACTGAAGCTTTCTTT	CSVARQGPNTEAFF
.	TRBV6-5	TRBJ2-7	.	TGTGCCAGCACCCCCAAAGCAGGCTCTCTTTACTTC	CASTPKAGSLYF
.	TRBV20-1	TRBJ2-7	.	TGCAGTGCTAGTCCAGCCTACGAGCAGTACTTC	CSASPAYEQYF
TRBD1	TRBV2	TRBJ2-4	.	TGTGCCAGCAGTGGGGACAGTTGGGGTGGCAAAAACATTCAGTACTTC	CASSGDSWGGKNIQYF
.	TRBV9	TRBJ2-7	.	TGTGCCAGCAGCCCTACGGAAACCTACGAGCAGTACTTC	CASSPTETYEQYF
TRBD1	TRBV5-6	TRBJ2-7	once	TGTGCCAGCAGTCCCCGGGACAGGGTCCTTTACGAGCAGTACTTC	CASSPRDRVLYEQYF
.	TRBV6-1	TRBJ1-1	few	TGTGCCAGCACCCCCGTGGACTTGATGAACACTGAAGCTTTCTTT	CASTPVDLMNTEAFF
TRBD1	TRBV6-6	TRBJ1-5	.	TGTGCCAGCAGTCGGACAGGGTACGATCAGCCCCAGCATTTT	CASSRTGYDQPQHF
.	TRBV19	TRBJ2-2	.	TGTGCCAGTACGTCGGTACACGGCGGGGAGCTGTTTTTT	CASTSVHGGELFF
TRBD1	TRBV6-1	TRBJ1-5	.	TGTGCCAGCACCCGGGACAGGGGGATGCAGCCCCAGCATTTT	CASTRDRGMQPQHF
.	TRBV10-3	TRBJ2-3	.	TGTGCCATCAGTGAGGGGGGAAACACAGATACGCAGTATTTT	CAISEGGNTDTQYF
.	TRBV9	TRBJ1-2	.	TGTGCCAGCAGCCTCGTCCCCTTCTATGGCTACACCTTC	CASSLVPFYGYTF
.	TRBV15	TRBJ1-4	.	TGTGCCACCAGCAGAGATCCGGTGGGTGGTTTAAGTAATGAAAAACTGTTTTTT	CATSRDPVGGLSNEKLFF
.	TRBV30	TRBJ1-1	few	TGTGCCTGGAGTCGGCAGGGGATTTTCGCTTTCTTT	CAWSRQGIFAFF
TRBD1	TRBV6-5	TRBJ1-1	.	TGTGCCAGCAGCCGGGACAGCCACAACACTGAAGCTTTCTTT	CASSRDSHNTEAFF
.	TRBV29-1	TRBJ2-7	.	TGCAGCGTTGAATTGGCAGTCTACTCCCCGGGCTACGAGCAGTACTTC	CSVELAVYSPGYEQYF
TRBD1	TRBV30	TRBJ1-1	.	TGTGCCTGGAGTTCAGCGACAGGGGTCGGGAACACTGAAGCTTTCTTT	CAWSSATGVGNTEAFF
.	TRBV7-2	TRBJ1-6	.	TGTGCCAGCAGCTTAGCGTCGGGTTATAATTCACCCCTCCACTTT	CASSLASGYNSPLHF
.	TRBV6-5	TRBJ1-1	.	TGTGCCAGCAGAAAGGTCAGGGTCCGGGGCACTGAAGCTTTCTTT	CASRKVRVRGTEAFF
TRBD1	TRBV29-1	TRBJ2-1	.	TGCAGCGCCCTGGGACAGGGGAGGAATGATGAGCAGTTCTTC	CSALGQGRNDEQFF